In its sample, the clone carrying this TCR beta chain was seen once. Germline assignment: CDR1 MDHEN and CDR2 SYDVKM. J gave up 5 bases and V 3 bases, and 4 bases lay outside the gene matches. This CDR3 has 15 amino acids. The data stem from a study of blood T cell repertoires in COVID-19. Study details: In each case, the material was cDNA or gDNA derived from T cells, B-cell-depleted T cells, or PBMCs.

TCRdb's copy holds only in-frame clones and misses some; the assay was immunoSEQ multiplex PCR. The sample records 67,000 or so clones, around 84% being singletons. The sequenced sample was peripheral blood. The receptor comes from a woman between 70 and 85 years old with acute or convalescent COVID-19. The V call is TRBV28, the J call TRBJ2-1, with 10 positions matching TRBD2. CDR3 amino acids: CASSLIAGGHNEQFF. The CDR3, as DNA: TGTGCCAGCAGTTTGATAGCGGGAGGCCACAATGAGCAGTTCTTC.